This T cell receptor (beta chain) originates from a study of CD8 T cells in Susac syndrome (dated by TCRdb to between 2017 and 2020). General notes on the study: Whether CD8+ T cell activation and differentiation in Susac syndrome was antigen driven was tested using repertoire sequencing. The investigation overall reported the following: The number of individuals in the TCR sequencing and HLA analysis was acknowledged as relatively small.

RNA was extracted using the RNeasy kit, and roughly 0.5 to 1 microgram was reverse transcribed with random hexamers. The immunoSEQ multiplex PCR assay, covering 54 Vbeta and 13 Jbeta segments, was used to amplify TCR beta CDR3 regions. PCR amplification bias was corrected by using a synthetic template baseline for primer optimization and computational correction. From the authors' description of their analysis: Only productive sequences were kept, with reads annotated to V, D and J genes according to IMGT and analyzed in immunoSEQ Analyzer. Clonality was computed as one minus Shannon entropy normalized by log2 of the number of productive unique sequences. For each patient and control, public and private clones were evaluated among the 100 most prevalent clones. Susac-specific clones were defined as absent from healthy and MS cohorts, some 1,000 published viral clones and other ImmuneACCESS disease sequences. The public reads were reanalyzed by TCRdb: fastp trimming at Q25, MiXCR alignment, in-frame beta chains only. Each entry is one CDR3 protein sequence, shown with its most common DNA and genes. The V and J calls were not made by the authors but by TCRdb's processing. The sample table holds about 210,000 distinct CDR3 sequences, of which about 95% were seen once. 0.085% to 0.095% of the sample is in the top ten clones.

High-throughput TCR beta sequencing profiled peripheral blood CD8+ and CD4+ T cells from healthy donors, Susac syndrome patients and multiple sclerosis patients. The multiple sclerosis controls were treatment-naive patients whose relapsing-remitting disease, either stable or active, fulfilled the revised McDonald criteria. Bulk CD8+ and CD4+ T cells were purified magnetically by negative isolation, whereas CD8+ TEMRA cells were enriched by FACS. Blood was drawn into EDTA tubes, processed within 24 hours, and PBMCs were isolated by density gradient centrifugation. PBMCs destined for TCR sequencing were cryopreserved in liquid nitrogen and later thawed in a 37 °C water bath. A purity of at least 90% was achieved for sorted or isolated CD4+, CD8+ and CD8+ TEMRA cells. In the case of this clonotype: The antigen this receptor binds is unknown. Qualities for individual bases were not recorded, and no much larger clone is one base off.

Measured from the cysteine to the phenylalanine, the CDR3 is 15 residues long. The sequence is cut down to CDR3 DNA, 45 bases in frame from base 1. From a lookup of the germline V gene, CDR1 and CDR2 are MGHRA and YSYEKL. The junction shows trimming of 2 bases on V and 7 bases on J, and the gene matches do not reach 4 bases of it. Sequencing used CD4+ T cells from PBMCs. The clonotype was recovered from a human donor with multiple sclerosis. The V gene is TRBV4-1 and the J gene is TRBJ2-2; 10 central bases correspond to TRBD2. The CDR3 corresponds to CASSQLAGAGGELFF. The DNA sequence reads TGCGCCAGCAGCCAACTAGCGGGAGCTGGCGGGGAGCTGTTTTTT.